This entry is about one TCR beta chain. The data originate from a study of preoperative IRX-2 immunotherapy in early breast cancer. Germline-derived CDR1 and CDR2 are SEHNR and FQNEAQ (reference sequence). There are 14 residues in the CDR3. V trimming: 8 bases; J trimming: 5 bases; junction bases outside the gene matches: 11. The table came from immunoSEQ multiplex PCR; TCRdb's copy has only in-frame clones and leaves some out. The sample lists 25,000 or so clones; 80% to 90% were seen once. Treatment denoted: preoperative locoregional IRX-2 cytokine immunotherapy. This phase Ib study tested locoregional IRX-2 cytokine immunotherapy given before surgery.

The specimen was tumor tissue, collected after IRX-2 immunotherapy. The source is a human donor with breast cancer. This rearrangement joins TRBV7-9 to TRBJ1-2, with 7 bases identical to TRBD1. The CDR3 sequence: CASVGPGGGYGYTF. The CDR3, as DNA: TGTGCCAGCGTCGGACCAGGGGGAGGGTATGGCTACACCTTC.